Below, 18 T cell receptor beta chains from the same sample are listed, as sequenced in a study of cytomegalovirus exposure and HLA in healthy donors. This PCR relied on a set of 60 Vbeta primers and 13 Jbeta primers. Some clones are missing from TCRdb's copy, which holds only in-frame ones; the method was immunoSEQ multiplex PCR. The sample holds about 140,000 clones, just under 85% seen once. Sequencing was carried out using PBMCs. These TCRs come from a woman in her thirties or forties in good health and CMV-seronegative.

J is TRBJ2-2 and V is TRBV15; a possible D gene is TRBD1 (6 bases). V lost 7 bases and J 0 bases, leaving 12 bases between the germline ends. This CDR3 contains 15 residues. Germline V gives CDR1 LNHNV, CDR2 YYDKDF (reference sequence). CDR3 sequence reads: CATKDSYANTGELFF. The CDR3 DNA reads TGTGCCACCAAGGACAGCTATGCGAACACCGGGGAGCTGTTTTTT.

V and J are TRBV7-2 and TRBJ2-1; D remains unclear. CDR1 and CDR2 (germline): SGHTA, FQGNSA. Trimming shortened V by 2 bases and J by 0 bases, and 8 bases separated the two germline ends. This CDR3 comprises 15 residues. Written as DNA, the CDR3 is TGTGCCAGCAGCTTACCGCTAAGCTCCTACAATGAGCAGTTCTTC. Translation gives CASSLPLSSYNEQFF.

The chain links TRBV5-1 to TRBJ2-5; D is possibly TRBD2 (6 bases). V shed 4 bases and J shed 1 base, with 8 bases lying between them. The length of the CDR3 is 13 residues. Germline V lookup: CDR1 SGHRS, CDR2 YFSETQ. CDR3 amino acids: CASSLASQETQYF. CDR3 in DNA: TGCGCCAGCAGCCTAGCGAGCCAAGAGACCCAGTACTTC.

This chain joins TRBV6-6 and TRBJ2-5, with a weak D call TRBD2 (5 bases). The J call may be mistaken, given a closer DNA end match to TRBJ2-7. The CDR3 extends over 14 amino acids. Germline loops: CDR1 MNHNY, CDR2 SVGAGI (reference sequence). This CDR3 is CASTFVGRVYEQYF. CDR3 nucleotides: TGTGCCAGCACCTTCGTGGGGAGAGTTTACGAGCAGTACTTC.

As concerns this clone: Other nucleotide sequences from this sample produce the same CDR3. The CDR3 loop is CASSVLAGSYEQYF. DNA for the CDR3: TGTGCCAGCAGCGTTCTAGCGGGCTCCTACGAGCAGTACTTC. The chain uses TRBV9 and TRBJ2-7; 8 bases are a match to TRBD2. The V and J ends lost 2 bases and 0 bases, in that order; junction bases with no gene match: 1. CDR3 length equals 14 residues. The V gene's germline CDR1 is SGDLS and CDR2 YYNGEE.

The J gene is TRBJ1-5, the V gene TRBV7-9; D gene unclear. The CDR3 is made up of 15 amino acids. Germline assignment: CDR1 SEHNR and CDR2 FQNEAQ (reference sequence). V gave up 1 base and J gave up 2 bases, with 9 bases separating them. The CDR3: CASSLEGRGNQPQHF. The CDR3 nucleotides read TGTGCCAGCAGCTTAGAAGGGAGGGGCAATCAGCCCCAGCATTTT.

This clone was counted once. This chain links TRBV14 with TRBJ2-7, with 13 bases aligning to TRBD2. The length of the CDR3 is 15 residues. Per germline, CDR1 SGHDN and CDR2 FVKESK. With 3 bases clipped from V and 7 bases from J, the junction kept 6 bases outside the gene matches. The CDR3 DNA reads as TGTGCCAGCAGCCAGGTACTAGCGGGAGGGGGAGAGCAGTACTTC. Translated: CASSQVLAGGGEQYF.

This clone has a handful of counts. V usage is TRBV15 and J usage is TRBJ1-1; 8 bases agree with TRBD1. This CDR3 spans 15 amino acids. The V and J ends lost 6 bases and 7 bases, in that order; junction bases with no gene match: 13. Germline V gives CDR1 LNHNV, CDR2 YYDKDF (reference sequence). The CDR3 nucleotides read TGTGCCACCAGACAGTCAGTCAGGGGGCTTGATGAAGCTTTCTTT. Protein: CATRQSVRGLDEAFF.

The gene calls are TRBV7-9 and TRBJ2-7; TRBD1 matches 9 bases. Germline V gene lookup returns CDR1 SEHNR and CDR2 FQNEAQ (reference sequence). CDR3 length: 14 amino acids. Germline trimming cut 3 bases from V and 4 bases from J; bases unmatched to any gene: 4. The CDR3 DNA sequence: TGTGCCAGCAGCTTCCCGGGACAGGGTTACGAGCAGTACTTC. It translates to CASSFPGQGYEQYF.

The J gene is TRBJ2-5, the V gene TRBV5-4, with TRBD1 identical over 9 bases. CDR1 SGHNT and CDR2 YYREEE come from the germline V gene (reference sequence). There are 15 residues in the CDR3. With V trimmed by 4 bases and J by 5 bases, 9 bases remained unmatched. CDR3 sequence: CASSPTTGGGETQYF. In DNA, the CDR3 is TGTGCCAGCAGCCCCACGACAGGGGGAGGGGAGACCCAGTACTTC.

This chain joins TRBV6-5 and TRBJ2-7, with 7 bases matching TRBD2. Germline trimming cut 4 bases from V and 1 base from J; bases unmatched to any gene: 4. The CDR3 contains 14 residues. Germline assignment: CDR1 MNHEY and CDR2 SVGAGI. The CDR3, as DNA: TGTGCCAGCAGTTCGCGGGAGAAATCCTACGAGCAGTACTTC. It yields the protein CASSSREKSYEQYF.

Notes on this clone: In the same sample, other DNA sequences code for this CDR3. The CDR3 nucleotides are TGTGCCAGCAGCTTAGTACAGGGGGCTTATGGCTACACCTTC. Its protein product is CASSLVQGAYGYTF. The chain combines TRBV11-2 with TRBJ1-2; 9 nucleotides match TRBD1. Trimming cost V 1 base and J 5 bases; bases outside gene matches: 2. The CDR3 has 14 amino acids. Looked up from germline, CDR1 is SGHAT and CDR2 is FQNNGV.

This chain uses TRBV5-1 with TRBJ2-7, with a possible D match to TRBD1 (5 bases). The length of the CDR3 is 13 residues. CDR1 and CDR2 from the germline V gene are SGHRS and YFSETQ. V lost 0 bases and J 6 bases, leaving 10 bases between the germline ends. DNA of the CDR3: TGCGCCAGCAGCTTGGACGGACAACTCGAGCAGTACTTC. It yields the protein CASSLDGQLEQYF.

The V and J genes are TRBV28 and TRBJ2-7; D is unclear. This CDR3 spans 13 amino acids. V gave up 7 bases and J gave up 1 base, with 11 bases separating them. Germline V gene lookup returns CDR1 MDHEN and CDR2 SYDVKM. The CDR3 DNA is TGTGCCAGCACCCGGCGAGGTTCCTACGAGCAGTACTTC. Encoded protein: CASTRRGSYEQYF.

This chain connects TRBV28 to TRBJ1-5; D ambiguous. The germline V gene encodes CDR1 MDHEN and CDR2 SYDVKM. The CDR3 consists of 21 residues. V dropped 5 bases and J dropped 4 bases, with 33 bases sitting between them. In DNA form, the CDR3 reads TGTGCCAGCAGTACCCTCTTGTACCGGGATCCTACTTTAGCGTCGAATCAGCCCCAGCATTTT. Its translation is CASSTLLYRDPTLASNQPQHF. Complete variable domain (other parts from reference TRBV28 and TRBJ1-5): DVKVTQSSRYLVKRTGEKVFLECVQDMDHENMFWYRQDPGLGLRLIYFSYDVKMKEKGDIPEGYSVSREKKERFSLILESASTNQTSMYLCASSTLLYRDPTLASNQPQHFGDGTRLSIL.

The rearrangement uses TRBV7-9 and TRBJ2-7, with D unclear. CDR3 size: 13 residues. Between the trimmed V and J ends, which lost 4 bases and 0 bases, there was a span of 7 bases. Germline assignment: CDR1 SEHNR and CDR2 FQNEAQ (reference sequence). CDR3 coding DNA: TGTGCCAGCAGCTCCAAGAGCTCCTACGAGCAGTACTTC. The encoded protein is CASSSKSSYEQYF.

The chain couples TRBV4-2 to TRBJ2-7; D may be TRBD2 (6 bases). CDR1 LGHNA and CDR2 YNFKEQ come from the germline V gene. The CDR3 contains 17 residues. V gave up 0 bases and J gave up 2 bases, with 17 bases separating them. CDR3 region: CASSQDKDYHAPYEQYF. As DNA, the CDR3 is TGTGCCAGCAGCCAAGATAAGGACTACCACGCTCCCTACGAGCAGTACTTC.

The V call is TRBV27, the J call TRBJ2-5; TRBD2 agrees at 10 bases. The DNA end is a closer match to TRBJ2-7, so the J assignment may be wrong. The CDR3 consists of 19 residues. Per the germline V gene, CDR1 is MNHEY and CDR2 is SMNVEV (reference sequence). DNA for the CDR3: TGTGCCAGCAGTTTTCTGGCTAGCGGGAGTCCCGCTTCTATCTACGAGCAGTACTTC. Encoded protein: CASSFLASGSPASIYEQYF.